A selection of T cell receptor beta chains follows, all from one sample in a study of shared T cell receptors in the human thymus. Some clones are missing from TCRdb's copy, which holds only in-frame ones; the method was immunoSEQ multiplex PCR. The sample holds hundreds of thousands of clones; approximately 90% are singletons and the top ten take around 0.0099%. These data were also reused for a study on human thymus T cells.

Sequenced: thymocytes. These receptors all stem from a boy under two years old with a congenital heart defect. The CDR3 runs from the conserved cysteine through the conserved F or W. A D gene is named only where the DNA matches it firmly. The size entry is marked missing in some rows and otherwise reads once, few, many or a size class.

CDR3aa: CASSDEGEETQYF
CDR3nt: TGTGCCAGCAGTGACGAGGGGGAAGAGACCCAGTACTTC
v_gene: TRBV6-1
abundance: NA
d_gene: NA
j_gene: TRBJ2-5

CDR3aa: CAISRDRDQSNQPQHF
CDR3nt: TGTGCCATCAGCCGGGACAGGGACCAAAGCAATCAGCCCCAGCATTTT
v_gene: TRBV10-3
abundance: NA
d_gene: TRBD1
j_gene: TRBJ1-5

CDR3aa: CASSLGEVQHSGISYEQYF
CDR3nt: TGTGCCAGCAGCTTAGGAGAGGTTCAGCACTCGGGGATCTCCTACGAGCAGTACTTC
v_gene: TRBV11-2
abundance: NA
d_gene: NA
j_gene: TRBJ2-7

CDR3aa: CASSISLAESYEQYF
CDR3nt: TGTGCCAGTAGTATATCCCTAGCGGAGTCCTACGAGCAGTACTTC
v_gene: TRBV19
abundance: few
d_gene: TRBD2
j_gene: TRBJ2-7

CDR3aa: CASSPRGRIGDNEQFF
CDR3nt: TGTGCCAGCAGCCCCAGGGGGAGAATCGGGGACAATGAGCAGTTCTTC
v_gene: TRBV14
abundance: few
d_gene: TRBD1
j_gene: TRBJ2-1

CDR3aa: CASSPARDRPRVLAKNIQYF
CDR3nt: TGTGCCAGCAGCCCCGCCCGGGACAGGCCCAGGGTCCTAGCCAAAAACATTCAGTACTTC
v_gene: TRBV13
abundance: NA
d_gene: TRBD1
j_gene: TRBJ2-4

CDR3aa: CASSRTSGRGKQFF
CDR3nt: TGTGCCAGCAGCCGGACTAGCGGGAGGGGTAAGCAGTTCTTC
v_gene: TRBV7-9
abundance: NA
d_gene: TRBD2
j_gene: TRBJ2-1

CDR3aa: CASRLTGGWYGYTF
CDR3nt: TGTGCCAGCAGGCTGACAGGCGGTTGGTATGGCTACACCTTC
v_gene: TRBV6-5
abundance: NA
d_gene: NA
j_gene: TRBJ1-2

CDR3aa: CASKGLAGSYEQYF
CDR3nt: TGTGCCAGCAAAGGGCTAGCGGGGTCCTACGAGCAGTACTTC
v_gene: TRBV28
abundance: NA
d_gene: TRBD2
j_gene: TRBJ2-7

CDR3aa: CASSNPRGYSNQPQHF
CDR3nt: TGTGCCAGCAGCAACCCCAGGGGTTATAGCAATCAGCCCCAGCATTTT
v_gene: TRBV28
abundance: once
d_gene: NA
j_gene: TRBJ1-5

CDR3aa: CASSLVPLPQGSKGEPQHF
CDR3nt: TGCGCCAGCAGCTTGGTCCCTCTTCCACAGGGCTCTAAGGGCGAGCCCCAGCATTTT
v_gene: TRBV5-1
abundance: few
d_gene: NA
j_gene: TRBJ1-5

CDR3aa: CATLPLAGVEQFF
CDR3nt: TGTGCCACCCTCCCCCTAGCGGGAGTTGAGCAGTTCTTC
v_gene: TRBV10-3
abundance: NA
d_gene: TRBD2
j_gene: TRBJ2-1

CDR3aa: CASSLGGTGNTEAFF
CDR3nt: TGCGCCAGCAGCCTGGGGGGGACAGGGAACACTGAAGCTTTCTTT
v_gene: TRBV5-1
abundance: NA
d_gene: TRBD1
j_gene: TRBJ1-1

CDR3aa: CASSQVLGTATNYGYTF
CDR3nt: TGCGCCAGCAGCCAAGTGCTCGGGACAGCGACTAACTATGGCTACACCTTC
v_gene: TRBV4-3
abundance: NA
d_gene: TRBD1
j_gene: TRBJ1-2

CDR3aa: CASSPRTSLFYNEQFF
CDR3nt: TGCGCCAGCAGCCCGAGGACTAGCCTATTTTACAATGAGCAGTTCTTC
v_gene: TRBV10-1
abundance: NA
d_gene: TRBD2
j_gene: TRBJ2-1

CDR3aa: CAWRGEPYEQYF
CDR3nt: TGCGCCTGGAGGGGTGAACCCTACGAGCAGTACTTC
v_gene: TRBV23-1
abundance: NA
d_gene: NA
j_gene: TRBJ2-7

CDR3aa: CASSYRGIDQPQHF
CDR3nt: TGTGCCAGCAGTTACCGCGGAATAGATCAGCCCCAGCATTTT
v_gene: TRBV6-6
abundance: once
d_gene: NA
j_gene: TRBJ1-5

CDR3aa: CASSPTEGGAWGYTF
CDR3nt: TGTGCCAGCAGCCCTACCGAGGGGGGGGCTTGGGGCTACACCTTC
v_gene: TRBV4-2
abundance: once
d_gene: NA
j_gene: TRBJ1-2

CDR3aa: CASTLGAGRPYEQYF
CDR3nt: TGTGCCAGCACCTTGGGGGCGGGACGACCCTACGAGCAGTACTTC
v_gene: TRBV5-6
abundance: NA
d_gene: NA
j_gene: TRBJ2-7

CDR3aa: CASSIGEAPNTEAFF
CDR3nt: TGTGCCAGTAGTATCGGAGAGGCCCCGAACACTGAAGCTTTCTTT
v_gene: TRBV19
abundance: NA
d_gene: NA
j_gene: TRBJ1-1

CDR3aa: CAWSRGTLYEQYF
CDR3nt: TGTGCCTGGAGCCGCGGGACCTTATACGAGCAGTACTTC
v_gene: TRBV30
abundance: NA
d_gene: NA
j_gene: TRBJ2-7

CDR3aa: CASSVRGRVEQFF
CDR3nt: TGTGCCAGCAGCGTGAGGGGGCGCGTTGAGCAGTTCTTC
v_gene: TRBV9
abundance: NA
d_gene: TRBD1
j_gene: TRBJ2-1

CDR3aa: CAWSGTSGIEQYF
CDR3nt: TGTGCCTGGTCCGGGACTAGCGGCATCGAGCAGTACTTC
v_gene: TRBV30
abundance: NA
d_gene: TRBD2
j_gene: TRBJ2-7

CDR3aa: CATSVSGPEQYF
CDR3nt: TGTGCCACCAGCGTCTCAGGCCCAGAGCAGTACTTC
v_gene: TRBV15
abundance: NA
d_gene: NA
j_gene: TRBJ2-7

CDR3aa: CASSVWLAANGEQFF
CDR3nt: TGTGCCAGCAGCGTATGGCTAGCGGCTAACGGGGAGCAGTTCTTC
v_gene: TRBV9
abundance: NA
d_gene: TRBD2
j_gene: TRBJ2-1

CDR3aa: CSAHRGIEAFF
CDR3nt: TGCAGTGCCCATCGGGGGATTGAAGCTTTCTTT
v_gene: TRBV20-1
abundance: NA
d_gene: NA
j_gene: TRBJ1-1

CDR3aa: CASAMGADTYEQYF
CDR3nt: TGTGCCAGTGCGATGGGGGCAGATACCTACGAGCAGTACTTC
v_gene: TRBV19
abundance: NA
d_gene: NA
j_gene: TRBJ2-7

CDR3aa: CSVVDRGRGGYTF
CDR3nt: TGCAGCGTTGTTGACAGGGGTCGAGGCGGCTACACCTTC
v_gene: TRBV29-1
abundance: few
d_gene: TRBD1
j_gene: TRBJ1-2

CDR3aa: CSVGPGQGISTDTQYF
CDR3nt: TGCAGCGTTGGACCGGGACAGGGGATAAGCACAGATACGCAGTATTTT
v_gene: TRBV29-1
abundance: NA
d_gene: TRBD1
j_gene: TRBJ2-3

CDR3aa: CASSLAGGPNEQYF
CDR3nt: TGTGCCAGCAGCCTAGCGGGAGGGCCCAACGAGCAGTACTTC
v_gene: TRBV7-8
abundance: once
d_gene: TRBD2
j_gene: TRBJ2-7

CDR3aa: CSASSQQPQHF
CDR3nt: TGCAGTGCTAGTAGCCAACAGCCCCAGCATTTT
v_gene: TRBV20-1
abundance: NA
d_gene: NA
j_gene: TRBJ1-5

CDR3aa: CASSLWDREGLETQYF
CDR3nt: TGTGCCAGCAGCTTGTGGGACAGGGAGGGATTAGAGACCCAGTACTTC
v_gene: TRBV5-6
abundance: NA
d_gene: TRBD1
j_gene: TRBJ2-5

CDR3aa: CASSIGNRGVGSYEQYF
CDR3nt: TGTGCCAGTAGTATAGGTAACAGGGGCGTAGGGTCCTACGAGCAGTACTTC
v_gene: TRBV19
abundance: NA
d_gene: TRBD1
j_gene: TRBJ2-7

CDR3aa: CASSAHRDRGNGYTF
CDR3nt: TGTGCCAGTAGTGCCCACCGGGACAGGGGAAACGGCTACACCTTC
v_gene: TRBV19
abundance: NA
d_gene: TRBD1
j_gene: TRBJ1-2

CDR3aa: CASSSELGAGKPRRAGEADTQYF
CDR3nt: TGTGCCAGCAGCTCCGAATTAGGGGCTGGAAAGCCAAGGCGGGCGGGAGAAGCAGATACGCAGTATTTT
v_gene: TRBV27
abundance: NA
d_gene: TRBD2
j_gene: TRBJ2-3

CDR3aa: CASSSGGLAAYNEQFF
CDR3nt: TGCGCCAGCAGCTCGGGGGGCCTAGCGGCTTACAATGAGCAGTTCTTC
v_gene: TRBV5-1
abundance: NA
d_gene: NA
j_gene: TRBJ2-1

CDR3aa: CATGWDRVYNEQFF
CDR3nt: TGTGCCACCGGTTGGGACAGGGTATACAATGAGCAGTTCTTC
v_gene: TRBV6-1
abundance: NA
d_gene: TRBD1
j_gene: TRBJ2-1

CDR3aa: CASSLEGGQTNQPQHF
CDR3nt: TGTGCCAGCAGCTTGGAAGGGGGTCAAACCAATCAGCCCCAGCATTTT
v_gene: TRBV5-8
abundance: NA
d_gene: NA
j_gene: TRBJ1-5

CDR3aa: CASSLWLRGNTEAFF
CDR3nt: TGTGCCAGCAGTTTATGGCTCAGGGGGAACACTGAAGCTTTCTTT
v_gene: TRBV28
abundance: NA
d_gene: NA
j_gene: TRBJ1-1